The 13 T cell receptor beta chains below come from one sample, sequenced in a study of cytomegalovirus exposure and HLA in healthy donors. The primer mix had 60 Vbeta and 13 Jbeta primers. Measured with immunoSEQ multiplex PCR; TCRdb has only the in-frame clones, and not every one. The sample includes around 190,000 clones, over 70% of them seen just once. Sequencing was done on a sample of PBMCs. The receptors stem from a woman aged 25-40 years in good health and CMV-seropositive.

J is TRBJ2-7 and V is TRBV4-1, with 8 bases lining up with TRBD1. Germline V gene lookup returns CDR1 MGHRA and CDR2 YSYEKL. CDR3 length: 17 residues. With V trimmed by 1 base and J by 10 bases, 18 bases remained unmatched. The CDR3 region is CASSQVSGGASPNSQYF. The CDR3 bases are TGCGCCAGCAGCCAAGTCTCAGGGGGCGCCTCCCCCAATTCTCAGTACTTC.

This sequence joins TRBV6-5 and TRBJ1-4, with D hard to call. Germline V lookup: CDR1 MNHEY, CDR2 SVGAGI. The CDR3 has 15 residues. V lost 8 bases, J lost 2 bases, and 15 bases lay in between. In nucleotides, the CDR3 is TGTGCCAGCTCCCCAAGTGGGAGCACTAATGAAAAACTGTTTTTT. Translation gives CASSPSGSTNEKLFF.

The chain uses TRBV2 and TRBJ1-1; D may be TRBD1 (6 bases). Trimming took off 3 bases at V and 5 bases at J, with 19 bases between the two ends. The CDR3 runs to 16 residues. Germline CDR1 SNHLY, CDR2 FYNNEI. The CDR3 loop is CASSDPPRGRETEAFF. The CDR3 DNA is TGTGCCAGCAGTGATCCCCCCAGGGGCCGGGAAACTGAAGCTTTCTTT.

The genes are TRBV6-1 and TRBJ2-7, with a weak D call TRBD1 (5 bases). This CDR3 region has 14 residues. Germline V gives CDR1 MNHNS, CDR2 SASEGT. Trimming pared 2 bases from V and 3 bases from J, leaving 11 bases between. As DNA, the CDR3 is TGTGCCAGCAGTGAATCGTCGACAGACTACGAGCAGTACTTC. This codes for CASSESSTDYEQYF.

The chain employs TRBV7-2 and TRBJ2-1, with D perhaps matching TRBD2 (6 bases). CDR1 and CDR2 (germline): SGHTA, FQGNSA. This CDR3 contains 16 residues. V lost 0 bases and J 6 bases, leaving 15 bases between the germline ends. The CDR3: CASSLALGGLGNEQFF. CDR3 in DNA: TGTGCCAGCAGCTTAGCGCTGGGGGGATTAGGCAATGAGCAGTTCTTC.

In DNA form, the CDR3 reads TGTGCCAGCAGTTCCCAGGGGCCCGAGCAGTACTTC. It is translated as CASSSQGPEQYF. The V and J genes are TRBV28 and TRBJ2-7; D is perhaps TRBD1 (6 bases). V was trimmed by 4 bases and J by 6 bases, leaving 10 bases between them. CDR1 MDHEN and CDR2 SYDVKM come from the germline V gene. The CDR3 runs to 12 residues.

This sequence joins TRBV5-4 and TRBJ2-7; the D is unclear. CDR3 length: 13 amino acids. Trimming took off 4 bases at V and 4 bases at J, with 12 bases between the two ends. The germline V gene has CDR1 SGHNT and CDR2 YYREEE (reference sequence). Here the CDR3 reads CASSDQDSYEQYF. In DNA, the CDR3 is TGTGCCAGCAGCGACCAGGATTCTTACGAGCAGTACTTC.

The chain uses TRBV4-1 and TRBJ1-5, with D maybe TRBD1 (5 bases). The CDR3 loop spans 17 amino acids. The V end lost 2 bases, the J end lost 0 bases, and 14 bases lay between the germline ends. The germline gives CDR1 MGHRA, CDR2 YSYEKL. CDR3 nucleotides: TGCGCCAGCAGCCAACGATCCGGGGGAACTAGCAATCAGCCCCAGCATTTT. Encoded protein: CASSQRSGGTSNQPQHF.

The CDR3 region is CASSPRVNQPQHF. The CDR3 region has the DNA TGTGCCAGCAGCCCAAGAGTTAATCAGCCCCAGCATTTT. The rearrangement links TRBV7-2 to TRBJ1-5; D unresolved. V was cut by 5 bases and J by 4 bases, with 9 bases left in between. Per the germline V gene, CDR1 is SGHTA and CDR2 is FQGNSA. CDR3 length: 13 amino acids.

This clone has just one count. This chain uses TRBV5-4 with TRBJ1-2, with D uncertain. V was clipped by 4 bases and J by 8 bases, with 15 bases between them. The CDR3 totals 13 residues. CDR1 and CDR2 from the germline V gene are SGHNT and YYREEE (reference sequence). The CDR3 region is CASSPGRASGYTF. The CDR3 DNA is TGTGCCAGCAGCCCCGGGAGGGCGTCCGGCTACACCTTC.

The CDR3 DNA reads as TGCGCCAGCAGCTTGGCGGGGGGCGGACAGATCACTGAAGCTTTCTTT. Encoded protein: CASSLAGGGQITEAFF. This chain uses TRBV5-1 with TRBJ1-1; perhaps TRBD1 as D (6 bases). CDR3 length: 16 amino acids. V dropped 0 bases and J dropped 4 bases, with 16 bases sitting between them. Germline-derived CDR1 and CDR2 are SGHRS and YFSETQ. The full variable domain, its missing parts supplied by reference TRBV5-1 and TRBJ1-1, is KAGVTQTPRYLIKTRGQQVTLSCSPISGHRSVSWYQQTPGQGLQFLFEYFSETQRNKGNFPGRFSGRQFSNSRSEMNVSTLELGDSALYLCASSLAGGGQITEAFFGQGTRLTVV.

This chain joins TRBV10-3 and TRBJ1-6; unclear D gene. CDR1 and CDR2 (germline): ENHRY, SYGVKD. V was shortened by 6 bases and J by 9 bases, with 12 bases between the two germline ends. This CDR3 has 13 residues. The CDR3 sequence: CAIREETGSPLHF. CDR3 bases: TGTGCCATCAGGGAAGAGACTGGTTCACCCCTCCACTTT.

V and J are TRBV7-6 and TRBJ2-7, with a tentative D call TRBD2 (5 bases). This CDR3 spans 14 amino acids. Germline V lookup: CDR1 SGHVS, CDR2 FNYEAQ. Trimming removed 4 bases from V and 4 bases from J, with 14 bases in between. The CDR3 region is CASSSRTGGYEQYF. The CDR3, as DNA: TGTGCCAGCAGCTCCAGGACCGGCGGGTACGAGCAGTACTTC.